A selection of T cell receptor beta chains follows, all from one sample in a study of spatial heterogeneity in lung cancer. MiXCR was run by TCRdb on the 5' RACE reads, yielding one entry per CDR3 protein. The sample holds 45,000 or so distinct CDR3 sequences, 12% seen once. Sequenced here: PBMCs, sampled at surgery. These receptors all come from a female donor with early-stage non-small cell lung cancer. The CDR3 runs from the conserved cysteine through the conserved F or W. Fields, in order: clone size, V gene, J gene, D gene, CDR3 DNA, CDR3 protein. A D gene is named only where the DNA matches it firmly. Not every row has a clone size; where given, it reads once, few, many or a size class.

>many|TRBV5-4|TRBJ1-6|.
TGTGCCAGCAGCGCAGGGGACCGAAATTCACCCCTCCACTTT
CASSAGDRNSPLHF
>many|TRBV24-1|TRBJ2-3|TRBD2
TGTGCCACCGGGACTAGCGGGGGGGCCCCAGATACGCAGTATTTT
CATGTSGGAPDTQYF
>few|TRBV5-1|TRBJ1-1|.
TGCGCCAGCAGCTTGTTTACCCAGGGGACTGAAGCTTTCTTT
CASSLFTQGTEAFF
>once|TRBV24-1|TRBJ2-2|TRBD1
TGTGCCACCAGTGAGAGGGGGCTAGACACCGGGGAGCTGTTTTTT
CATSERGLDTGELFF
>few|TRBV20-1|TRBJ2-7|TRBD2
TGCAGTGCTAGCGGGGGGGCGAGCGAGCAGTACTTC
CSASGGASEQYF
>few|TRBV7-8|TRBJ2-6|.
TGTGCCAGCAGCTTAGCCGGAGGGGCCAACGTCCTGACTTTC
CASSLAGGANVLTF
>many|TRBV20-1|TRBJ2-6|.
TGCAGTACTACGCATTCTGGGGCCAACGTCCTGACTTTC
CSTTHSGANVLTF
>.|TRBV6-1|TRBJ2-7|.
TGTGCCAGCGCTACAGCTACCTCCTACGAGCAGTACTTC
CASATATSYEQYF
>few|TRBV6-1|TRBJ2-5|TRBD2
TGTGCCAGCAGTGAAGGGGAGCGGGGGCCCCAAGAGACCCAGTACTTC
CASSEGERGPQETQYF
>.|TRBV11-2|TRBJ2-5|TRBD1
TGTGCCAGCAGCTTAAACCCGGGACAGAGGAAAGAGACCCAGTACTTC
CASSLNPGQRKETQYF
>few|TRBV25-1|TRBJ1-1|.
TGTGCCAGCAGCGCTGGGACGGTGAACACTGAAGCTTTCTTT
CASSAGTVNTEAFF
>few|TRBV13|TRBJ1-5|TRBD1
TGTGCCAGCAGCTTAGGCCGACAGGGGGGCAATCAGCCCCAGCATTTT
CASSLGRQGGNQPQHF
>many|TRBV19|TRBJ1-5|.
TGTGCCACCAGGGACGGCAATCAGCCCCAGCATTTT
CATRDGNQPQHF
>few|TRBV9|TRBJ1-1|.
TGTGCCAGCAGCCGGGACGCCAATGAAGCTTTCTTT
CASSRDANEAFF
>many|TRBV20-1|TRBJ1-3|.
TGCAGTGCTAGAGATTCGGAGGTCTCTGGAAACACCATATATTTT
CSARDSEVSGNTIYF
>many|TRBV7-2|TRBJ2-2|TRBD1
TGTGCCAGCAGCTTAGCCGGACAGGGCGCGAACACCGGGGAGCTGTTTTTT
CASSLAGQGANTGELFF
>few|TRBV2|TRBJ2-1|.
TGTGCCAGCAGTGCGGACCGCAATGAGCAGTTCTTC
CASSADRNEQFF
>.|TRBV6-2/TRBV6-3|TRBJ1-2|.
TGTGCCAGCAGTTACGGGCAGATTTTGAATGGCTACACCTTC
CASSYGQILNGYTF
>many|TRBV24-1|TRBJ1-5|.
TGTGCCACCAGTGACGGGGGTCAGCCCCAGCATTTT
CATSDGGQPQHF
>.|TRBV12-3/TRBV12-4|TRBJ2-1|TRBD2
TGTGCCAGCGGAGGCGGGAGCTCCTACAATGAGCAGTTCTTC
CASGGGSSYNEQFF
>.|TRBV11-2|TRBJ2-2|TRBD2
TGTGCCAGCAGCTTAGACAGCGGGGGCCTCACCGGGGAGCTGTTTTTT
CASSLDSGGLTGELFF
>.|TRBV11-2|TRBJ2-5|.
TGTGCCAGCAGCCCCCCCCGAGGGGGGATCATCCAAGAGACCCAGTACTTC
CASSPPRGGIIQETQYF
>few|TRBV5-5|TRBJ2-3|TRBD2
TGTGCCAGCAGCTTACCGACTAGCGGGAGGCGTACGCAGTATTTT
CASSLPTSGRRTQYF
>few|TRBV7-8|TRBJ2-2|.
TGTGCCAGCAGCGCGGCGGGACAGTCCACCGGGGAGCTGTTTTTT
CASSAAGQSTGELFF
>.|TRBV7-9|TRBJ1-4|TRBD1
TGTGCCAGCAGACCATTTAGGACAGGCCATGAAAAACTGTTTTTT
CASRPFRTGHEKLFF
>.|TRBV20-1|TRBJ1-3|.
TGCAGTGCCCCCAAAGACCTCAAGAACACCATATATTTT
CSAPKDLKNTIYF
>few|TRBV6-5|TRBJ2-2|.
TGTGCCAGCAGTCCCTTCCTTCCGCATGGGGCCGGGGAGCTGTTTTTT
CASSPFLPHGAGELFF
>few|TRBV14|TRBJ2-2|.
TGTGCCAGCAGCCTCGCGGTGGGCCTGAACACCGGGGAGCTGTTTTTT
CASSLAVGLNTGELFF
>.|TRBV27|TRBJ1-6|.
TGTGCCAGCAGGTCCAGGGGTAATTCACCCCTCCACTTT
CASRSRGNSPLHF
>few|TRBV29-1|TRBJ2-1|.
TGCAGCGTTGAAGATTGGGTCGGGGACCACAATGAGCAGTTCTTC
CSVEDWVGDHNEQFF
>few|TRBV7-9|TRBJ2-7|.
TGTGCCAGCAGCCCAGAAGACAGGTCTCAAGACTTC
CASSPEDRSQDF
>few|TRBV5-4|TRBJ1-1|TRBD1
TGTGCCAGCAGCCCCCCGACAGGGGAGGTCACTGAAGCTTTCTTT
CASSPPTGEVTEAFF
>few|TRBV12-5|TRBJ2-2|.
TGTGCTAGTGGTTTCCGGGTCGGGGAGCTGTTTTTT
CASGFRVGELFF
>.|TRBV7-8|TRBJ2-2|TRBD2
TGTGCCAGCAGCTCCTTAGCGGGGGGCCCGTCGGGGGAGCTGTTTTTT
CASSSLAGGPSGELFF
>once|TRBV4-2|TRBJ2-7|TRBD1
TGTGACAGCAGCCAGGGGGATTACGAGCAGTACTTC
CDSSQGDYEQYF
>.|TRBV4-1|TRBJ1-6|.
TGCGCCAGCAGCCAAGGGTGGCATTCACCCCTCCACTTT
CASSQGWHSPLHF
>few|TRBV12-3/TRBV12-4|TRBJ2-3|.
TGTGCCACCCCCATTGACACAGATACGCAGTATTTT
CATPIDTDTQYF
>few|TRBV3-1|TRBJ2-3|TRBD1
TGTGCCAGCAGCCCCGACAGGGGGATTGGAGATACGCAGTATTTT
CASSPDRGIGDTQYF
>few|TRBV30|TRBJ2-5|.
TGTGCCTGGAGTGCCTCCCCAGGGGAGGGGACCCAGTACTTC
CAWSASPGEGTQYF
>few|TRBV19|TRBJ2-7|.
TGTGCCAGTAGTATAGTGGGCAGGTCAGAAGTAGCCTACGAGCAGTACTTC
CASSIVGRSEVAYEQYF
>.|TRBV5-1|TRBJ1-1|TRBD1
TGCGCCAGCAGCTTATACCCTGGGACAGGGGACACTGAAGCTTTCTTT
CASSLYPGTGDTEAFF
>few|TRBV6-6|TRBJ1-2|.
TGTGCCAGCAGTTACGGGGGAGGGAACTATGGCTACACCTTC
CASSYGGGNYGYTF
>few|TRBV2|TRBJ1-5|.
TGTGCCAGCAGTGAAGTGGCAGGAATCCAGCCCCAGCATTTT
CASSEVAGIQPQHF
>few|TRBV19|TRBJ2-5|.
TGTGCCAGTAGTATAATCTCAACCGGGACACAAGAGACCCAGTACTTC
CASSIISTGTQETQYF
>few|TRBV3-1|TRBJ2-3|TRBD2
TGTGCCAGCAGGGACGGGGGGACGAGCACAGATACGCAGTATTTT
CASRDGGTSTDTQYF
>many|TRBV5-1|TRBJ1-1|.
TGCGCCAGCAGCTTCGGGGGGACTGAAGCTTTCTTT
CASSFGGTEAFF
>.|TRBV9|TRBJ2-1|.
TGTGCCAGCAGAGGGGACTACAATGAGCAGTTCTTC
CASRGDYNEQFF
>.|TRBV6-2/TRBV6-3|TRBJ2-1|.
TGTGCCAGCAGTTACCAAGGCAGTAACAATGAGCAGTTCTTC
CASSYQGSNNEQFF
>few|TRBV6-2/TRBV6-3|TRBJ2-5|.
TGTGCCTCCAGTTACAGGATCGAGACCCAGTACTTC
CASSYRIETQYF
>.|TRBV14|TRBJ1-1|TRBD1
TGTGCCAGCGCTCCCCAGACAGGGCACACTGAAGCTTTCTTT
CASAPQTGHTEAFF
>few|TRBV7-2|TRBJ2-7|TRBD1
TGTGCCAGCAGCCGACAGGGAGACCTCTTTGAGCAGTACTTC
CASSRQGDLFEQYF
>.|TRBV11-3|TRBJ2-2|.
TGTGCCAGCAGCGGACGGGGCACCGGGGAGCTGTTTTTT
CASSGRGTGELFF
>.|TRBV5-4|TRBJ2-1|TRBD1
TGTGCCAGCAGCCCCAAGGGACAGGGCTCCTACAATGAGCAGTTCTTC
CASSPKGQGSYNEQFF
>few|TRBV6-1|TRBJ1-1|.
TGTGCCAGCGGCCGGGACCCTGAAGCTTTCTTT
CASGRDPEAFF
>.|TRBV6-4|TRBJ1-4|.
TGTGCCAGCAGTGATGGGTCAGGGAAGCCCGGACTGTTTTTT
CASSDGSGKPGLFF
>.|TRBV24-1|TRBJ2-3|.
TGTGCCACCAGTGACCCGACACCCAGCACAGATACGCAGTATTTT
CATSDPTPSTDTQYF
>few|TRBV29-1|TRBJ2-5|.
TGCAGCGTTGTCAGGTGGATAAGCGGTGGGGGGACCCAGTACTTC
CSVVRWISGGGTQYF